This entry features one T cell receptor beta chain sequence. What it recognizes is unknown. This record comes from a study of cytomegalovirus exposure and HLA in healthy donors. With 60 Vbeta and 13 Jbeta primers, the PCR was carried out. Profiling relied on immunoSEQ multiplex PCR, and the TCRdb table lists in-frame clones only, not all of them. The sample lists under 150,000 clones; approximately 78% were seen once. V was cut by 0 bases and J by 3 bases, with 13 bases left in between. Germline CDR1 reads SGHRS; CDR2 reads YFSETQ. There are 16 residues in the CDR3. Study-wide results and limits: The study designated fewer than 200 TCR beta chains cytomegalovirus-associated.

All the people who gave samples were healthy bone marrow donors. Source material: PBMCs. V gene TRBV5-1 combines with J gene TRBJ1-5; the D gene is possibly TRBD1 (6 bases). This clonotype was obtained from a human donor in good health. Here the CDR3 reads CASSLEGGLDNQPQHF. The CDR3 region has the DNA TGCGCCAGCAGCTTGGAAGGGGGATTAGACAATCAGCCCCAGCATTTT.